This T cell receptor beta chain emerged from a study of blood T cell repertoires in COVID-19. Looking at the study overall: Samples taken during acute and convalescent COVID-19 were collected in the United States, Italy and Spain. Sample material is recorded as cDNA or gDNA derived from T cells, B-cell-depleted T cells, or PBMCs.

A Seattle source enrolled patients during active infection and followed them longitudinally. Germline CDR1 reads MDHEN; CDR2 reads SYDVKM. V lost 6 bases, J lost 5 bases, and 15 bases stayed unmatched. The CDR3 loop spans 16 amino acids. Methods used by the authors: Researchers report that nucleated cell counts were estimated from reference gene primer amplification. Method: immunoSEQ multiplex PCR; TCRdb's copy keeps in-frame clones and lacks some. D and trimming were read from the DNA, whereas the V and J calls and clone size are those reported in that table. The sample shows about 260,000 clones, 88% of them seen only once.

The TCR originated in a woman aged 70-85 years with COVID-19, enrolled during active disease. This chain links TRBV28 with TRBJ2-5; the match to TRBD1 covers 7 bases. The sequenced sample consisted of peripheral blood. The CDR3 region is CASSSPRQGVSETQYF. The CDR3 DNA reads TGTGCCAGCAGCTCCCCCCGACAGGGCGTATCGGAGACCCAGTACTTC.